This T cell receptor beta chain appears in the sequencing data of a study of blood T cell repertoires in COVID-19. CDR3 length: 13 amino acids. The germline V gene encodes CDR1 LNHDA and CDR2 SQIVND (reference sequence). V gave up 8 bases and J gave up 8 bases; unmatched junction bases: 7. Seattle's enrolled individuals joined amid active infection and were then monitored longitudinally. Generated by immunoSEQ multiplex PCR, the TCRdb table keeps only in-frame clones and is missing some. The profile shows approximately 110,000 clones, about 85% of them singletons. The V and J genes are TRBV19 and TRBJ1-4, with 8 positions matching TRBD1. The TCR sequence derives from a woman of 80 years or more with COVID-19, enrolled during active disease. Sequencing was performed on peripheral blood. The chain's CDR3 is CASADRAGEKLFF. In DNA form, the CDR3 reads TGTGCCAGTGCGGACAGGGCGGGAGAAAAACTGTTTTTT.